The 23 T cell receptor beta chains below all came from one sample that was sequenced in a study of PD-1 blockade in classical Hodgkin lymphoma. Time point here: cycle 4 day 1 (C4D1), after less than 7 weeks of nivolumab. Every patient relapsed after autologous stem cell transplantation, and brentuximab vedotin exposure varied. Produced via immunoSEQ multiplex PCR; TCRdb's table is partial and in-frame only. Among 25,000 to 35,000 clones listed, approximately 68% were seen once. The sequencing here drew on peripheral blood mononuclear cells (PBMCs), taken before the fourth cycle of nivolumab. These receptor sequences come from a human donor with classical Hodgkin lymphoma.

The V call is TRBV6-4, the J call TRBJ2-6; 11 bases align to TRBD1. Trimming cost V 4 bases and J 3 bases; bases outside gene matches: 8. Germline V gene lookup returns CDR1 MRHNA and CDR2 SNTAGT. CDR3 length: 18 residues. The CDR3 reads CASSARTGGSLGANVLTF. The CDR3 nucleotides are TGTGCCAGCAGTGCCCGGACAGGGGGCTCCCTTGGGGCCAACGTCCTGACTTTC.

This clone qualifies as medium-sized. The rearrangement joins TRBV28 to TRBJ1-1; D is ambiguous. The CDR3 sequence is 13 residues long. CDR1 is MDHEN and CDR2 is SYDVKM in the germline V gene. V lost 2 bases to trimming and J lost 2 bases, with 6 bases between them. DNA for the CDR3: TGTGCCAGCAGTTTAGGAGAAAACACTGAAGCTTTCTTT. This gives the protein CASSLGENTEAFF.

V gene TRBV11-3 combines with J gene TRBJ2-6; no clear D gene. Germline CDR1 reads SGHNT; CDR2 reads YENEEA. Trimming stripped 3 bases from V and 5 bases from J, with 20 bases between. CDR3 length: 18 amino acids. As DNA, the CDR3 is TGTGCCAGCAGCTTGCCGTCGAGACGACAAAGTCGGGCCAACGTCCTGACTTTC. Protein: CASSLPSRRQSRANVLTF.

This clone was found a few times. CDR3 nucleotide sequence: TGTGCCAGCAGCGTGGGACTAGCGGGGGCCCTGGGGGAGCAGTACTTC. Amino acids: CASSVGLAGALGEQYF. The V and J genes are TRBV5-6 and TRBJ2-7; 14 nucleotides agree with TRBD2. J lost 7 bases, V lost 4 bases, and 10 bases had no gene match. The CDR3 consists of 16 residues. Germline lookup yields CDR1 SGHDT and CDR2 YYEEEE.

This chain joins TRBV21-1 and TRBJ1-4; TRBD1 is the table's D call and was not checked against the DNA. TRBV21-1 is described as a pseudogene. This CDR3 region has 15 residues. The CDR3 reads CASSRWTVGYSELFF. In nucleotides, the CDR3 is TGTGCCAGCAGCCGTTGGACAGTGGGTTATTCTGAACTGTTTTTT.

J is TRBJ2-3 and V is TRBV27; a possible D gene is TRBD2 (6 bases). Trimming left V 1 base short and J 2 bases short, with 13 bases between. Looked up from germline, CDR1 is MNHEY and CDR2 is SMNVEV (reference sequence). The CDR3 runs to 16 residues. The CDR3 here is CASSLYGRRDTDTQYF. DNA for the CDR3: TGTGCCAGCAGTTTATATGGTCGGAGGGACACAGATACGCAGTATTTT.

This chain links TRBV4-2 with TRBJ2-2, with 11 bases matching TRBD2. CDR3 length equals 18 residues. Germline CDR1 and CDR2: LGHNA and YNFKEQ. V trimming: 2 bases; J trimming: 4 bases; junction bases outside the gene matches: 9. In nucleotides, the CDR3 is TGTGCCAGCAGCCAATTCGGGGCCGGGACTAGCGGCACCGGGGAGCTGTTTTTT. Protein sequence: CASSQFGAGTSGTGELFF.

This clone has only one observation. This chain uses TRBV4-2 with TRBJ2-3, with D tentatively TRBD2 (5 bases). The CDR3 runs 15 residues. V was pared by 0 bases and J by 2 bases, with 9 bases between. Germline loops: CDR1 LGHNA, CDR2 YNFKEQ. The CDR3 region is CASSQEMGATDTQYF. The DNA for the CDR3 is TGTGCCAGCAGCCAAGAAATGGGAGCCACAGATACGCAGTATTTT.

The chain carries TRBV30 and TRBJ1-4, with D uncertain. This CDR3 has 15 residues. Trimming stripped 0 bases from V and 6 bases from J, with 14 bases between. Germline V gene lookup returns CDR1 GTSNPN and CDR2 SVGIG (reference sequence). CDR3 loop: CAWSVGGSLYEKLFF. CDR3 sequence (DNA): TGTGCCTGGAGTGTGGGAGGGTCCCTGTATGAAAAACTGTTTTTT. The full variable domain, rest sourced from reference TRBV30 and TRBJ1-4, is SQTIHQWPATLVQPVGSPLSLECTVEGTSNPNLYWYRQAAGRGLQLLFYSVGIGQISSEVPQNLSASRPQDRQFILSSKKLLLSDSGFYLCAWSVGGSLYEKLFFGSGTQLSVL.

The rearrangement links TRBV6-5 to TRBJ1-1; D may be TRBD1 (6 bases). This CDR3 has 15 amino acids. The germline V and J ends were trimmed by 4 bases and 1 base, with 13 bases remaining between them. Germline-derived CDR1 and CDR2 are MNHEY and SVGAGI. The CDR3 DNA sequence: TGTGCCAGCAGTTCAGGGGCACGGCGGAACACTGAAGCTTTCTTT. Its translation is CASSSGARRNTEAFF.

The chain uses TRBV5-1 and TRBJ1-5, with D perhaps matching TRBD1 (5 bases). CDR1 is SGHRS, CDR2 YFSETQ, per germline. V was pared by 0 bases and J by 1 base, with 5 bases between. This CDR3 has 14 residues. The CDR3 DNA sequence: TGCGCCAGCAGCTTGGGACAGAGCAATCAGCCCCAGCATTTT. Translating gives CASSLGQSNQPQHF.

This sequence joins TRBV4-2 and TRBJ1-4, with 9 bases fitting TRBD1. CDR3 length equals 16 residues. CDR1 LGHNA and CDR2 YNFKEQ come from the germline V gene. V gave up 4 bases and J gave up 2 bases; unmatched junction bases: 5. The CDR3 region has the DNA TGTGCCAGCAGCCCGGGACAGGGAACTACTAATGAAAAACTGTTTTTT. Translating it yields CASSPGQGTTNEKLFF.

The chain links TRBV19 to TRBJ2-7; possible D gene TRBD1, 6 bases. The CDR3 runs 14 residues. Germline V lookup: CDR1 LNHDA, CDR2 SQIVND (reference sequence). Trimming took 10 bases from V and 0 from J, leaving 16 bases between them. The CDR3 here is CATQTPGDSYEQYF. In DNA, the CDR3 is TGTGCCACTCAAACCCCAGGGGACTCCTACGAGCAGTACTTC.

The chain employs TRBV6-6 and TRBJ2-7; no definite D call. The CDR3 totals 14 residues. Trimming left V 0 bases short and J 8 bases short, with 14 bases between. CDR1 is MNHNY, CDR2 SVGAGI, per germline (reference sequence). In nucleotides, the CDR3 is TGTGCCAGCAGTTACTCGAACTCTTATATGCAGCAGTACTTC. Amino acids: CASSYSNSYMQQYF.

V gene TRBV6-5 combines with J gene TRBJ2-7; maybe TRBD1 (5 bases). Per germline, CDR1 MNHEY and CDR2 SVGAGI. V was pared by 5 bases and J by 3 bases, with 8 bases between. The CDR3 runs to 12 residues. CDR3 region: CASSLTGYEQYF. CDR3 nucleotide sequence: TGTGCCAGCAGTCTAACAGGCTACGAGCAGTACTTC.

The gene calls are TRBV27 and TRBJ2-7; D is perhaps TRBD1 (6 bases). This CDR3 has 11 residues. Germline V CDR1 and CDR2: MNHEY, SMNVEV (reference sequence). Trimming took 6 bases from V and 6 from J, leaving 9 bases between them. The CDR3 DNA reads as TGTGCCAGCAGGCAGGGGAGCGAGCAGTACTTC. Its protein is CASRQGSEQYF.

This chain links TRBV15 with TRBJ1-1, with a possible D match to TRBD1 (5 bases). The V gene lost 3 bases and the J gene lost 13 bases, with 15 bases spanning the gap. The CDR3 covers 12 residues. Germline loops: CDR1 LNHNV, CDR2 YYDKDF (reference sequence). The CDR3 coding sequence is TGTGCCACCAGCAGGGGGGGGGAATCTGGTTTCTTT. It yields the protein CATSRGGESGFF.

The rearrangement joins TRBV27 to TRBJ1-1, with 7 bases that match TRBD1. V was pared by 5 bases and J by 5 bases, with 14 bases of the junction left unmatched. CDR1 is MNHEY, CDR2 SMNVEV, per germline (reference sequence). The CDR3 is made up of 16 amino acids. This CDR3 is CASSPPRGQILTEAFF. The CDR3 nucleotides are TGTGCCAGCAGTCCGCCAAGGGGGCAGATTTTGACTGAAGCTTTCTTT.

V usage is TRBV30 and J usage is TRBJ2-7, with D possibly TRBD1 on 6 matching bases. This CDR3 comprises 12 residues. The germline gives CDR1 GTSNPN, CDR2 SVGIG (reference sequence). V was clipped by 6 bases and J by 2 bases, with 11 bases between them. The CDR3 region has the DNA TGTGCCTGCCTACAGGGAACCTACGAGCAGTACTTC. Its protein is CACLQGTYEQYF.

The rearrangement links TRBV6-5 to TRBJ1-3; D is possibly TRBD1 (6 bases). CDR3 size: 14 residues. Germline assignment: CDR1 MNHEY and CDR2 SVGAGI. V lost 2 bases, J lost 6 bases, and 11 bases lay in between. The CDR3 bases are TGTGCCAGCAGTTACCAGGGGAAAGCAAACACCATATATTTT. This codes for CASSYQGKANTIYF.

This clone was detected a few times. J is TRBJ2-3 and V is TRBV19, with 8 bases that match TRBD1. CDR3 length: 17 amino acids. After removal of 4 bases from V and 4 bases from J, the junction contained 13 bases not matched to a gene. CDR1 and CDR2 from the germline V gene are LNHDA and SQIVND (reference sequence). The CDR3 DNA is TGTGCCAGTAGTACCACTAGGACAGGGCGGCTTTCAGATACGCAGTATTTT. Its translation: CASSTTRTGRLSDTQYF.

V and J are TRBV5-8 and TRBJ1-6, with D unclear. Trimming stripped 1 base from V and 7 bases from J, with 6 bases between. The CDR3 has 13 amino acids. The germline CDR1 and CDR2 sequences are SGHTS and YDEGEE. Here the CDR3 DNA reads TGTGCCAGCAGCTTGAGAGGGAATTCACCCCTCCACTTT. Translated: CASSLRGNSPLHF.

This chain's CDR3 is CASSLGFRGTNEKLFF. In DNA, the CDR3 is TGTGCCAGCAGCTTGGGGTTCAGGGGAACTAATGAAAAACTGTTTTTT. The chain carries TRBV7-9 and TRBJ1-4; tentatively, D is TRBD1 (6 bases). V was clipped by 3 bases and J by 1 base, with 12 bases between them. Germline V CDR1 and CDR2: SEHNR, FQNEAQ (reference sequence). The CDR3 is 16 residues long.